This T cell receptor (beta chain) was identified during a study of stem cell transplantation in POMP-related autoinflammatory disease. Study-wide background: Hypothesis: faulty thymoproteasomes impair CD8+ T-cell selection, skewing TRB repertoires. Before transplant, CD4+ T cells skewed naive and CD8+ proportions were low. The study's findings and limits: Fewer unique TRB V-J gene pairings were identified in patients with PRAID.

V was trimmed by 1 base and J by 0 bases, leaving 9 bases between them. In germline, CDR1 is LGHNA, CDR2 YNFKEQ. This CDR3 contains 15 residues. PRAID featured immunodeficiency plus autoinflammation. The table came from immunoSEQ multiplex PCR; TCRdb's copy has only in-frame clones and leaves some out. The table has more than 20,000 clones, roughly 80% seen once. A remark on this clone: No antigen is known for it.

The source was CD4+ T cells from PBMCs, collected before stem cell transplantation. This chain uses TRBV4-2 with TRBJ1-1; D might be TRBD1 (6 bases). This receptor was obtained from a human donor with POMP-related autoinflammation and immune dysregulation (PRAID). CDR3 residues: CASSQGDRLNTEAFF. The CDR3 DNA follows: TGTGCCAGCAGCCAAGGAGACAGGCTGAACACTGAAGCTTTCTTT.